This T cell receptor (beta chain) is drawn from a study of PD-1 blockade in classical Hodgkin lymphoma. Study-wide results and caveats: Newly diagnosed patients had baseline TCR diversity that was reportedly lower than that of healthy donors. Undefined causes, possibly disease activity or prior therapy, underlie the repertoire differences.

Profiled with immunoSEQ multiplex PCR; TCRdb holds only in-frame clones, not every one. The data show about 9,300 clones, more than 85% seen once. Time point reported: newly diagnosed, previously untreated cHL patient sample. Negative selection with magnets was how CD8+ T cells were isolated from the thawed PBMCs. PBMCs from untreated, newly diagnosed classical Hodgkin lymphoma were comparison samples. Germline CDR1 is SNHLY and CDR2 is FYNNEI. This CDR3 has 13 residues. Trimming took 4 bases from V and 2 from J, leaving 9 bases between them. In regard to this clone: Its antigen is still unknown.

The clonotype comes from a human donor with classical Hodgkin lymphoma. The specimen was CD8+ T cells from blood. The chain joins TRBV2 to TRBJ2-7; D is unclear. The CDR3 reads CASSVGRTYEQYF. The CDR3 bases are TGTGCCAGCAGTGTCGGCAGAACCTACGAGCAGTACTTC.